These T cell receptor beta chains were read from a single sample in a study of blood T cells in healthy people across ages. TCRdb redid the calling of the 5' RACE reads with MiXCR, one entry per CDR3 protein. Among some 760,000 distinct CDR3 sequences listed, around 25% were seen once. The same sample was also studied in work on T cells of mothers and their children.

The sample taken for sequencing was blood. These TCRs come from a boy aged 5-17 years in good health. Both conserved end residues are trimmed from each CDR3. Fields, in order: V gene, J gene, CDR3 protein.

V gene: TRBV2
J gene: TRBJ2-7
CDR3 protein: ASRGRLQAYEQY

V gene: TRBV12-3/TRBV12-4
J gene: NA
CDR3 protein: ASSTSGRKEETQY

V gene: TRBV5-5
J gene: TRBJ1-1
CDR3 protein: ASSRGRTTEAF

V gene: TRBV11-2
J gene: TRBJ2-1
CDR3 protein: ASSPRRALLAGGSYNEQF

V gene: TRBV25-1
J gene: TRBJ2-5
CDR3 protein: ASSDYLGGPETQY

V gene: TRBV12-3/TRBV12-4
J gene: TRBJ1-2
CDR3 protein: AIIRDRDFSYT

V gene: TRBV20-1
J gene: TRBJ2-3
CDR3 protein: SLDQHTDTQY

V gene: TRBV7-2
J gene: TRBJ2-7
CDR3 protein: ASSEGGAYEQY

V gene: TRBV4-1
J gene: TRBJ2-3
CDR3 protein: ASSQEQGTSGVIDTQY

V gene: TRBV14
J gene: TRBJ2-1
CDR3 protein: ASSQADRVGEQF

V gene: TRBV11-2
J gene: TRBJ1-2
CDR3 protein: ASSLGGARGYT

V gene: TRBV6-1
J gene: TRBJ2-6
CDR3 protein: ASSRRQGSPGANVLT

V gene: TRBV15
J gene: TRBJ1-2
CDR3 protein: ATSRDEGVRYGYT

V gene: TRBV28
J gene: TRBJ1-4
CDR3 protein: ASSSTTSGKRLHEKLF

V gene: TRBV2
J gene: TRBJ2-1
CDR3 protein: ASSRLYNEQF

V gene: TRBV6-6
J gene: TRBJ2-5
CDR3 protein: ASRPGQGSETQY

V gene: TRBV6-2/TRBV6-3
J gene: TRBJ1-5
CDR3 protein: ASSYQSDQPQH

V gene: TRBV4-2
J gene: TRBJ2-1
CDR3 protein: ASRGGGNNEQF

V gene: TRBV5-1
J gene: TRBJ2-3
CDR3 protein: ASRPIAGSTDTQY

V gene: TRBV7-2
J gene: TRBJ2-2
CDR3 protein: ASSRGTSETGELF

V gene: TRBV27
J gene: TRBJ2-1
CDR3 protein: ASSLSSAASYNEQF

V gene: TRBV29-1
J gene: TRBJ2-1
CDR3 protein: SVETPQGAGEQF

V gene: TRBV6-2/TRBV6-3
J gene: TRBJ2-7
CDR3 protein: ASSYRDWSGGFEIHEQY

V gene: TRBV20-1
J gene: TRBJ2-7
CDR3 protein: SARGRLVNYEQY

V gene: TRBV5-1
J gene: TRBJ2-7
CDR3 protein: ASSPGLAGGRYSYEQY

V gene: TRBV7-9
J gene: TRBJ2-7
CDR3 protein: ASSPRQLDRAYEQY

V gene: TRBV12-5
J gene: TRBJ2-1
CDR3 protein: ASGLVNPGSYNEQF

V gene: TRBV7-8
J gene: TRBJ1-4
CDR3 protein: ASSLNREGKLF

V gene: TRBV27
J gene: TRBJ1-4
CDR3 protein: ASSLGVGYEKLF

V gene: TRBV20-1
J gene: TRBJ2-3
CDR3 protein: SARRGALSDTQY

V gene: TRBV28
J gene: TRBJ2-7
CDR3 protein: ASSQDSVSYEQY

V gene: TRBV7-2
J gene: TRBJ2-5
CDR3 protein: ASLKEAYQETQY

V gene: TRBV20-1
J gene: TRBJ2-3
CDR3 protein: SVRDSRVLDTQY

V gene: TRBV20-1
J gene: TRBJ1-1
CDR3 protein: SARDYRVTEAF

V gene: TRBV27
J gene: TRBJ1-2
CDR3 protein: ASSSRDVRGNYGYT

V gene: TRBV4-3
J gene: TRBJ2-5
CDR3 protein: ASSHHRGETQY

V gene: TRBV29-1
J gene: TRBJ2-3
CDR3 protein: SGDTDTQY

V gene: TRBV18
J gene: TRBJ2-7
CDR3 protein: ASSQKYEQY

V gene: TRBV13
J gene: TRBJ2-1
CDR3 protein: ASSLRAGTYNEQF

V gene: TRBV9
J gene: TRBJ2-5
CDR3 protein: ASSVGGLEGETQY

V gene: TRBV29-1
J gene: TRBJ2-1
CDR3 protein: SVEMFGREQF

V gene: TRBV5-5
J gene: TRBJ1-2
CDR3 protein: ASSLAKTGTVGYT

V gene: TRBV29-1
J gene: TRBJ2-6
CDR3 protein: SVEDSGRAGAGANVLT

V gene: TRBV6-1
J gene: TRBJ1-1
CDR3 protein: ASSGGDSTEAF

V gene: TRBV18
J gene: TRBJ1-5
CDR3 protein: ASSPGLGNQPQH

V gene: TRBV28
J gene: TRBJ2-5
CDR3 protein: ASTSPGGGEETQY

V gene: TRBV11-2
J gene: TRBJ2-1
CDR3 protein: ASSLERIQF

V gene: TRBV28
J gene: TRBJ2-1
CDR3 protein: ASLGTGASSCNEQF

V gene: TRBV7-3
J gene: TRBJ2-5
CDR3 protein: ASSKGQGFEEETQY

V gene: TRBV4-3
J gene: NA
CDR3 protein: ASSQEYTYEQY

V gene: TRBV2
J gene: TRBJ1-2
CDR3 protein: ASSVRAGADYGYT

V gene: TRBV18
J gene: TRBJ2-5
CDR3 protein: ASSPLQAQQETQY

V gene: TRBV29-1
J gene: TRBJ1-1
CDR3 protein: SVEDWGQTEAF

V gene: TRBV3-1
J gene: NA
CDR3 protein: AVAGDTYNEQF

V gene: TRBV7-8
J gene: TRBJ1-1
CDR3 protein: ASSLGRRTDIWAF